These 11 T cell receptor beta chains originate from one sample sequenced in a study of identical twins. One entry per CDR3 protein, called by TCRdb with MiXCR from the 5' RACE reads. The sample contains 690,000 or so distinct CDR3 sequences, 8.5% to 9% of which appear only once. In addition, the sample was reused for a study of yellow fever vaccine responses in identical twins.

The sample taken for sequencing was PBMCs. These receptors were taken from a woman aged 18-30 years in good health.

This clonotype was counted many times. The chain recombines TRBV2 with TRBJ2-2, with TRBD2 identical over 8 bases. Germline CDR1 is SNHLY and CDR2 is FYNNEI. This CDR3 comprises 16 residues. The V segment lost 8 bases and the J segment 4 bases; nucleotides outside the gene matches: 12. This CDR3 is CASFEFLAGFTGELFF. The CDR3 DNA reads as TGTGCCAGCTTCGAATTCTTAGCGGGGTTCACCGGGGAGCTGTTTTTT.

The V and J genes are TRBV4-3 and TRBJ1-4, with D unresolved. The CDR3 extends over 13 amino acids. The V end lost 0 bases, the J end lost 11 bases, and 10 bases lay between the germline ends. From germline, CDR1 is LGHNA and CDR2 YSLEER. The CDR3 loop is CASSQDIRDKLFF. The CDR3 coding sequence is TGCGCCAGCAGCCAAGATATACGGGATAAACTGTTTTTT.

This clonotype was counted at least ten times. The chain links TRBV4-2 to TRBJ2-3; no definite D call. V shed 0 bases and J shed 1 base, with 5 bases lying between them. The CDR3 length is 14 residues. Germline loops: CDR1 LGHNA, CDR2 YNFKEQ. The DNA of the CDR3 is TGTGCCAGCAGCCAAGAGTGGGGCACAGATACGCAGTATTTT. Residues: CASSQEWGTDTQYF.

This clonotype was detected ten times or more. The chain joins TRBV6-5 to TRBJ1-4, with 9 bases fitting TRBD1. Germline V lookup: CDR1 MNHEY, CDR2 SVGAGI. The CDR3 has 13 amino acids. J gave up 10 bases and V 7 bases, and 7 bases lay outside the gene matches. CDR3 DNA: TGTGCCAGCATCCGGGACAGGGTTGGAAAACTGTTTTTT. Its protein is CASIRDRVGKLFF.

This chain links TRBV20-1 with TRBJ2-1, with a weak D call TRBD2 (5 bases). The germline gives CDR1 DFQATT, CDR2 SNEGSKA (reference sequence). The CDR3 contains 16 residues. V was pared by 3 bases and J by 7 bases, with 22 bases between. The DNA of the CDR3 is TGCAGTGCTAGGTTGTTCGTTCGGACTTCGGTGAATGAGCAGTTCTTC. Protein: CSARLFVRTSVNEQFF.

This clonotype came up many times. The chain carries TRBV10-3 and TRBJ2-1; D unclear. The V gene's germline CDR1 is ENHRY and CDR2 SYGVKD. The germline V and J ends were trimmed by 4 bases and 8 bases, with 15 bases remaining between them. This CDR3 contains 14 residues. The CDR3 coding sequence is TGTGCCATCAGTGTCGGCGGCACCACCTATGAGCAGTTCTTC. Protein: CAISVGGTTYEQFF.

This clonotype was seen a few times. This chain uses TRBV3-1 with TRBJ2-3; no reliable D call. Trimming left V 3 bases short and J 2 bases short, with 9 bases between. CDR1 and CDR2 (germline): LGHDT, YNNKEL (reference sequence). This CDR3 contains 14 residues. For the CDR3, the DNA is TGTGCCAGCAGCCAGAGAGCAGTCACAGATACGCAGTATTTT. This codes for CASSQRAVTDTQYF.

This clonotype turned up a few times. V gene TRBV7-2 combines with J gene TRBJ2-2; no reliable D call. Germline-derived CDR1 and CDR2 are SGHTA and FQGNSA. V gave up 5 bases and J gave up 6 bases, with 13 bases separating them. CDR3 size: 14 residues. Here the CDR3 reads CASSPRASAGELFF. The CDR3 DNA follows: TGTGCCAGCAGCCCTAGAGCTAGTGCCGGGGAGCTGTTTTTT.

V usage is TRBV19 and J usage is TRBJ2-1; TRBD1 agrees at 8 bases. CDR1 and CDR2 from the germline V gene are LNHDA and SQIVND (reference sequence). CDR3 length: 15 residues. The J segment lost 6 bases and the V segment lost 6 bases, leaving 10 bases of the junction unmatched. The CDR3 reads CASRKPGQVTNEQFF. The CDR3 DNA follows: TGTGCCAGTAGGAAACCGGGACAGGTGACCAATGAGCAGTTCTTC.

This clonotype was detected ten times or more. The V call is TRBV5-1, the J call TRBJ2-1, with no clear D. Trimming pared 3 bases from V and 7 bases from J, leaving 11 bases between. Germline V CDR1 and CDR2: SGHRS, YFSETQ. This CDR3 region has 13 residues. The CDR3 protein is CASSSLLGNEQFF. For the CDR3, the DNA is TGCGCCAGCAGCTCGCTTCTAGGAAATGAGCAGTTCTTC.

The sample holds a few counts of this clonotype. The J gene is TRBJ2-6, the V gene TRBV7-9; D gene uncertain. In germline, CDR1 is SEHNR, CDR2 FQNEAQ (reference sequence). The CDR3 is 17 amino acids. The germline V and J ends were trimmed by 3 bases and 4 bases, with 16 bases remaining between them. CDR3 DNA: TGTGCCAGCAGCTTCCGGACCGCCACCTTGGGGGCCAACGTCCTGACTTTC. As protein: CASSFRTATLGANVLTF.